What follows describes a single T cell receptor (beta chain). This clonotype appeared a few times. What this receptor recognizes is not known. Base qualities are not provided; no much larger clone lies one nucleotide away. This specimen comes from a study of response to subunit inactivated influenza vaccine (dated by TCRdb to the late 2010s). Broadly, across the study: To follow how T cells responded to a trivalent subunit inactivated influenza vaccine, the researchers relied on deep quantitative profiling of the T cell receptor repertoire.

Libraries were constructed by RT-PCR. For sequencing, an Illumina HiSeq 2500 was employed. The public sequencing data were trimmed at Q25 with fastp and processed into clonotypes with MiXCR by TCRdb, which kept only in-frame beta chains. For every CDR3 protein sequence, its rows merge into one entry that carries the most common genes and DNA. The sample table holds about half a million distinct CDR3 sequences, of which 25% were seen once. The top ten constitute under 2.5% of the sample. Results and caveats for the whole study, not just this receptor: The authors suggested that each seasonal influenza vaccination may recruit only a limited number of new T cells.

The CDR3, from cysteine to phenylalanine, totals 15 residues. Of the read, only the CDR3 DNA is kept; its 45 bases are in frame from base 1. The germline ends are 11 bases apart after V is trimmed by 0 bases and J by 4 bases. CDR1 and CDR2 are drawn from the germline V gene (reference sequence): WNHNN, SYGVQD. This specimen consisted of CD4+ T cells sorted from PBMCs, obtained more than 4 days after vaccination. This receptor was taken from a man between 45 and 60 years old who received an inactivated influenza vaccine. Donor details come from another sample of the same person, matched by shared clones. The chain couples TRBV10-1 to TRBJ2-3; confidence is insufficient to name the D gene. The DNA sequence reads TGCGCCAGCAGTGAGTCGGCAATAGCCGCAGATACGCAGTATTTT. It encodes CASSESAIAADTQYF.